These 2 T cell receptor beta chains originate from one sample sequenced in a study of EBV T-cell therapy then PD-1 blockade in nasopharyngeal carcinoma. The table came from immunoSEQ multiplex PCR; TCRdb's copy has only in-frame clones and leaves some out. This table holds about 21,000 clones, 84% found once. Time point given: 266 days after commencement of treatment, after nivolumab therapy. Regarding treatment: AdE1-LMPpoly-expanded autologous EBV-specific T-cell therapy followed by anti-PD-1 nivolumab. Which antigens these TCRs recognize remains unknown. The sequenced sample was CD8+ T cells from blood, obtained at roughly day 250 from a patient whose treatment included autologous EBV-specific T cells and nivolumab. Every receptor here comes from a man aged 35 to 55 with nasopharyngeal carcinoma.

The V gene is TRBV6-2 or TRBV6-3, the J gene TRBJ1-5, with TRBD1 matching over 8 bases. V was clipped by 0 bases and J by 4 bases; unmatched bases: 5. The CDR3 has 16 residues. Germline V gives CDR1 MNHEY, CDR2 SVGEGT. CDR3 nucleotide sequence: TGTGCCAGCAGTTACTCTCCGGACAGGGTGAATCAGCCCCAGCATTTT. Protein sequence: CASSYSPDRVNQPQHF.

V gene TRBV5-1 combines with J gene TRBJ2-3, with D perhaps given as TRBD1 or TRBD2 (6 bases each). The CDR3 covers 16 residues. The V gene's germline CDR1 is SGHRS and CDR2 YFSETQ. V lost 4 bases, J lost 2 bases, and 17 bases lay in between. CDR3 nucleotide sequence: TGCGCCAGCAGCCTGGGGGGCAGGGGCACCACAGATACGCAGTATTTT. Protein sequence: CASSLGGRGTTDTQYF.